This TCR beta chain was sequenced in a study of blood T cell repertoires in COVID-19. At the level of the study: PBMCs, B-cell-depleted T cells, or T cells provided the cDNA or gDNA that made up the material.

This clone has more than one count but fewer than ten. CDR1 is KGHSH and CDR2 is LQKENI in the germline V gene. The length of the CDR3 is 13 residues. Trimming cost V 3 bases and J 8 bases, with 13 bases left between them. Categorization into cohorts depended on clinical history that participants reported. Authors' analysis steps: Reference gene primers were amplified, and this amplification served to estimate nucleated cell counts. The assay was immunoSEQ multiplex PCR, and TCRdb's table has in-frame clones only and misses some. The V and J calls and clone size are taken from that table; D and trimming were inferred from the DNA. The sample yields fewer than 200,000 clones, approximately 78% seen once.

Sequenced sample: PBMCs or T cells enriched from blood (not recorded which). The chain employs TRBV18 and TRBJ1-2; D is ambiguous. This clonotype originated in a woman in her fifties or sixties who had recovered from COVID-19. The DNA for the CDR3 is TGTGCCAGCTCACCGGACGGGGATAGAGGCTACACCTTC. This encodes CASSPDGDRGYTF.